This TCR beta chain was retrieved from a study of CD8 T cells in ankylosing spondylitis. Study-level results: Reactive arthritis synovial fluid and blood were previously reported to contain some motif variants. Disease-linked clones were reportedly significantly enriched in matched ankylosing spondylitis synovial fluid. Characteristic of ankylosing spondylitis blood, it appeared, was a TCR beta motif comprising fewer than 10 highly homologous variants.

For this clonotype: What it binds is not known. The junction departs from the called germline gene at one end, perhaps through a read error.

The CDR3 length is 14 residues. Germline CDR1 reads LGHDT; CDR2 reads YNNKEL (reference sequence). It was by quantitative 5'-RACE with molecular barcodes that TCR beta libraries were made. TCRdb reanalysed the 5' RACE reads using MiXCR and keeps one entry per CDR3 protein. The profile shows under 300,000 distinct CDR3 sequences, roughly a tenth of them singletons. This TCR came from a male donor with ankylosing spondylitis or in good health (not recorded which). The sequenced sample consisted of blood, either unsorted or a sorted T cell fraction (not recorded which). The chain recombines TRBV3-1 with TRBJ2-1, with a possible D match to TRBD2 (6 bases). The CDR3 nucleotides read TGTGCCAGCAGCCCTAGGGACTCCGACAATGAGCAGTTCTTC. This translates into CASSPRDSDNEQFF.